This is a list of T cell receptor beta chains from one sample in a study of blood T cell repertoires in COVID-19. Assay: immunoSEQ multiplex PCR; the TCRdb copy retains only in-frame clones and omits some. The data show approximately 54,000 clones, roughly four fifths seen once. The sequenced material came from peripheral blood. The source of these receptors is a woman aged 60-75 years with acute or convalescent COVID-19. Each CDR3 is given with its conserved first and last residue. The D gene is left open where the match is weak. The size field is filled for only some rows; it gives once, few, many or a size class.

v_call	j_call	d_call	clone_size	cdr3_aa	cdr3_nt
TRBV6-5	TRBJ2-2	-	-	CASSYKATGELFF	TGTGCCAGCAGTTACAAAGCAACCGGGGAGCTGTTTTTT
TRBV5-1	TRBJ2-5	TRBD2	-	CASSLLAGQETQYF	TGCGCCAGCAGCTTACTAGCGGGCCAAGAGACCCAGTACTTC
TRBV19	TRBJ2-7	TRBD2	-	CASSPSIPSGSRDEQYF	TGTGCCAGTAGTCCCTCCATCCCTAGCGGGAGTCGCGACGAGCAGTACTTC
TRBV9	TRBJ1-4	TRBD1	-	CASSGQGSWEKLFF	TGTGCCAGCAGCGGACAGGGCTCTTGGGAAAAACTGTTTTTT
TRBV5-1	TRBJ2-1	TRBD1	-	CASSREAGQAVDEQFF	TGCGCCAGCAGCAGGGAGGCGGGACAGGCGGTCGATGAGCAGTTCTTC
TRBV10-3	TRBJ2-2	-	few	CAISEGPGELFF	TGTGCCATCAGTGAGGGCCCCGGGGAGCTGTTTTTT
TRBV19	TRBJ2-3	TRBD2	-	CASRPWGTSGARGDTQYF	TGTGCCAGTAGGCCCTGGGGGACTAGCGGGGCCAGGGGGGATACGCAGTATTTT
TRBV18	TRBJ2-5	TRBD1	-	CASSPLDRGETQYF	TGTGCCAGCTCACCACTGGACAGGGGAGAGACCCAGTACTTC
TRBV19	TRBJ2-1	TRBD2	-	CASSTLGGGANEQFF	TGTGCCAGTAGTACCCTTGGCGGGGGGGCCAATGAGCAGTTCTTC
TRBV27	TRBJ2-5	TRBD1	-	CASRGGWETQYF	TGTGCCAGCAGAGGGGGCTGGGAGACCCAGTACTTC
TRBV7-9	TRBJ2-1	TRBD2	-	CASSARDYGNEQFF	TGTGCCAGCAGCGCCAGGGACTACGGGAATGAGCAGTTCTTC
TRBV5-1	TRBJ2-5	-	-	CASSLAAGGGQETQYF	TGCGCCAGCAGCTTGGCCGCAGGCGGAGGACAAGAGACCCAGTACTTC
TRBV7-9	TRBJ2-1	-	-	CASSLDISYNEQFF	TGTGCCAGCAGCTTAGATATCTCCTACAATGAGCAGTTCTTC
TRBV4-2	TRBJ1-3	TRBD1	-	CASSLTQGTGNTIYF	TGTGCCAGCAGCCTAACACAGGGGACTGGAAACACCATATATTTT
TRBV28	TRBJ1-2	TRBD1	-	CASSFRQGSGGYTF	TGTGCCAGCAGTTTTCGACAGGGTAGTGGTGGCTACACCTTC
TRBV28	TRBJ1-5	-	-	CASSDPGSSPNQPQHF	TGTGCCAGCAGCGATCCGGGGTCATCCCCCAATCAGCCCCAGCATTTT
TRBV28	TRBJ1-4	-	-	CASSPPGEKLFF	TGTGCCAGCAGCCCGCCGGGGGAAAAACTGTTTTTT
TRBV30	TRBJ1-6	-	few	CAWTALNSPLHF	TGTGCCTGGACAGCGCTTAATTCACCCCTCCACTTT
TRBV7-8	TRBJ1-5	-	-	CASSLVQGPNQPQHF	TGTGCCAGCAGCTTAGTTCAGGGCCCCAATCAGCCCCAGCATTTT
TRBV2	TRBJ2-2	TRBD1	-	CASQGDRNTGELFF	TGTGCCAGCCAGGGGGACAGGAACACCGGGGAGCTGTTTTTT
TRBV27	TRBJ1-5	TRBD1	-	CASSLEGGGGPQHF	TGTGCCAGCAGTTTAGAAGGGGGCGGTGGTCCCCAGCATTTT
TRBV4-1	TRBJ2-7	TRBD2	-	CASSQDEAGGAYEQYF	TGCGCCAGCAGCCAAGATGAGGCGGGAGGCGCCTACGAGCAGTACTTC
TRBV2	TRBJ2-3	TRBD1	-	CASRTGPTDTQYF	TGTGCCTCGAGGACAGGGCCCACAGATACGCAGTATTTT
TRBV19	TRBJ1-3	-	-	CASSVPGGAGNTIYF	TGTGCCAGTAGTGTACCGGGGGGAGCTGGAAACACCATATATTTT
TRBV18	TRBJ2-5	-	once	CASSPTGFGETQYF	TGTGCCAGCTCACCAACGGGGTTTGGAGAGACCCAGTACTTC
TRBV18	TRBJ2-2	-	few	CASSLLQENTGELFF	TGTGCCAGCTCACTACTACAGGAGAACACCGGGGAGCTGTTTTTT
TRBV12-3/TRBV12-4	TRBJ2-5	-	-	CASSLGGAQYF	TGTGCCAGTAGCCTTGGAGGGGCCCAGTACTTC
TRBV6-5	TRBJ1-5	-	-	CASTRGNQPQHF	TGTGCCAGCACTCGGGGGAATCAGCCCCAGCATTTT
TRBV5-4	TRBJ1-5	TRBD1	-	CASSPGQDSNQPQHF	TGTGCCAGCAGCCCAGGACAGGATAGCAATCAGCCCCAGCATTTT
TRBV5-1	TRBJ1-1	-	-	CASSLARQGHREAFF	TGCGCCAGCAGCTTGGCCAGACAAGGCCACCGTGAAGCTTTCTTT
TRBV5-8	TRBJ1-1	-	-	CASSPRGREIEAFF	TGTGCCAGCAGCCCTAGGGGTAGGGAAATTGAAGCTTTCTTT
TRBV3-1/TRBV3-2	TRBJ1-2	TRBD1	-	CASRQQGAARYGYTF	TGTGCCAGCAGACAACAGGGGGCGGCTCGGTATGGCTACACCTTC
TRBV30	TRBJ1-6	-	-	CAWWGTGNSPLHF	TGTGCCTGGTGGGGCACCGGTAATTCACCCCTCCACTTT
TRBV9	TRBJ2-3	-	-	CASPPPNRTGSTDTQYF	TGTGCCAGCCCCCCTCCCAACCGCACAGGGAGCACAGATACGCAGTATTTT
TRBV4-2	TRBJ2-1	-	-	CASSQGTGSGNEQFF	TGTGCCAGCAGCCAAGGAACGGGATCGGGGAATGAGCAGTTCTTC
TRBV4-2	TRBJ2-1	TRBD2	-	CASSEESLAGGKYNEQFF	TGTGCCAGCAGCGAAGAATCCCTAGCGGGGGGAAAATACAATGAGCAGTTCTTC
TRBV9	TRBJ2-2	-	-	CASSVDGVLNGELFF	TGTGCCAGCAGCGTAGACGGGGTGCTGAACGGGGAGCTGTTTTTT
TRBV19	TRBJ2-7	-	-	CASSTSTTSSEQYF	TGTGCCAGTAGCACTAGTACTACCTCGTCCGAGCAGTACTTC
TRBV3-1/TRBV3-2	TRBJ2-7	-	-	CASSSRQDSYEQYF	TGTGCCAGCAGCTCACGACAGGATTCCTACGAGCAGTACTTC
TRBV30	TRBJ2-6	-	-	CAWSAPGSGANVLTF	TGTGCCTGGAGTGCTCCAGGGTCTGGGGCCAACGTCCTGACTTTC
TRBV7-3	TRBJ2-1	TRBD2	-	CASSLKTPTLAGGPSYNEQFF	TGTGCCAGCAGCTTAAAAACCCCGACACTAGCGGGGGGGCCATCCTACAATGAGCAGTTCTTC
TRBV6-5	TRBJ1-3	-	-	CASSKGVSGNTIYF	TGTGCCAGCAGTAAGGGGGTTTCTGGAAACACCATATATTTT
TRBV7-3	TRBJ2-1	TRBD2	few	CASSLPGLSEQFF	TGTGCCAGCAGCTTGCCGGGACTAAGTGAGCAGTTCTTC
TRBV28	TRBJ1-5	-	-	CASSPGGGSNQPQHF	TGTGCCAGCAGTCCCGGGGGGGGGAGCAATCAGCCCCAGCATTTT
TRBV4-2	TRBJ1-4	-	-	CASSQDPPQGKSEKLFF	TGTGCCAGCAGCCAAGATCCCCCACAGGGCAAAAGTGAAAAACTGTTTTTT
TRBV27	TRBJ1-2	-	-	CASSPWEGRDYGYTF	TGTGCCAGCAGTCCCTGGGAGGGTAGGGACTATGGCTACACCTTC
TRBV6-6	TRBJ2-7	TRBD1	-	CASSYRDRGPEQYF	TGTGCCAGCAGTTACAGGGACAGGGGGCCCGAGCAGTACTTC
TRBV27	TRBJ1-6	-	-	CAAGAPGVRNSPLHF	TGTGCCGCCGGAGCGCCAGGGGTTAGAAATTCACCCCTCCACTTT
TRBV28	TRBJ1-6	-	-	CASSPTGHSYNSPLHF	TGTGCCAGCAGTCCAACAGGGCACTCCTATAATTCACCCCTCCACTTT
TRBV9	TRBJ1-5	-	-	CASSVTIYSNQPQHF	TGTGCCAGCAGCGTAACGATCTATAGCAATCAGCCCCAGCATTTT
TRBV6-5	TRBJ2-2	-	-	CASSRGTASGELFF	TGTGCCAGCAGCCGCGGGACCGCATCCGGGGAGCTGTTTTTT
TRBV9	TRBJ2-5	TRBD2	-	CASSVAGGETQYF	TGTGCCAGCAGCGTAGCGGGGGGAGAGACCCAGTACTTC
TRBV27	TRBJ2-1	-	-	CASSHTGVLGNEQFF	TGTGCCAGCAGTCATACGGGGGTTCTGGGCAATGAGCAGTTCTTC
TRBV10-1	TRBJ2-3	-	-	CASSETASGTDTQYF	TGCGCCAGCAGTGAGACGGCTAGCGGCACAGATACGCAGTATTTT
TRBV5-1	TRBJ2-7	TRBD1	-	CASSYGTGSYEQYF	TGCGCCAGCAGCTATGGGACAGGGAGTTACGAGCAGTACTTC
TRBV5-1	TRBJ1-5	-	-	CASSPGQNQPQHF	TGCGCCAGCAGCCCCGGACAGAATCAGCCCCAGCATTTT